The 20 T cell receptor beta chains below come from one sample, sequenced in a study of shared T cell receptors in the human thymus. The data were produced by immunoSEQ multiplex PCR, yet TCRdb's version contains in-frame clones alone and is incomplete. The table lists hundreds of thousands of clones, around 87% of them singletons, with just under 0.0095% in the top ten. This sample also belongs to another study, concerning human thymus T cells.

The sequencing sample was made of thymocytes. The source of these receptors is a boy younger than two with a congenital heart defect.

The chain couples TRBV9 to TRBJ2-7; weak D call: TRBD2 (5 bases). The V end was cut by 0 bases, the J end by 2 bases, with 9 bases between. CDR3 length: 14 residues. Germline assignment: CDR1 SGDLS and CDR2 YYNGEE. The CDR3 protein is CASSVEGSTYEQYF. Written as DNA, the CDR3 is TGTGCCAGCAGCGTAGAAGGGAGCACCTACGAGCAGTACTTC.

CDR3 DNA sequence: TGCAGCGCCGCCGACAGGGAGGTCAATCAGCCCCAGCATTTT. Translation gives CSAADREVNQPQHF. The chain has TRBV29-1 and TRBJ1-5, with 7 bases matching TRBD1. The germline V gene encodes CDR1 SQVTM and CDR2 ANQGSEA. This CDR3 has 14 amino acids. Unmatched junction bases numbered 9, after V lost 7 bases and J lost 3 bases. The full variable domain, completed using reference TRBV29-1 and TRBJ1-5, is SAVISQKPSRDICQRGTSLTIQCQVDSQVTMMFWYRQQPGQSLTLIATANQGSEATYESGFVIDKFPISRPNLTFSTLTVSNMSPEDSSIYLCSAADREVNQPQHFGDGTRLSIL.

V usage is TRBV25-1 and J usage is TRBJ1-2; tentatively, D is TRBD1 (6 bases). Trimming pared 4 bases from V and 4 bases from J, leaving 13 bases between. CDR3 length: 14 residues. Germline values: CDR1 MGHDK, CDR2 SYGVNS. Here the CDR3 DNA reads TGTGCCAGCAGTGCTCGAGGGACAACCTATGGCTACACCTTC. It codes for CASSARGTTYGYTF.

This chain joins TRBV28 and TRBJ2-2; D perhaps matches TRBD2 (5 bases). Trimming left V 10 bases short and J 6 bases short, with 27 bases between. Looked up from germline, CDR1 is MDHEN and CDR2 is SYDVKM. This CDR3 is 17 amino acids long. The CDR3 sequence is CATAPGIPTHRAGELFF. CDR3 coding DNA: TGTGCCACCGCCCCCGGGATCCCGACGCACCGGGCCGGGGAGCTGTTTTTT. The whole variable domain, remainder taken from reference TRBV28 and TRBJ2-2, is DVKVTQSSRYLVKRTGEKVFLECVQDMDHENMFWYRQDPGLGLRLIYFSYDVKMKEKGDIPEGYSVSREKKERFSLILESASTNQTSMYLCATAPGIPTHRAGELFFGEGSRLTVL.

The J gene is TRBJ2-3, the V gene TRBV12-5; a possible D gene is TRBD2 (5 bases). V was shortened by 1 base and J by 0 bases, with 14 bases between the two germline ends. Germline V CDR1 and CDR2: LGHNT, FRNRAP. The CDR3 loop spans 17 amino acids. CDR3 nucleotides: TGTGCTAGTGGTTTGGAAACGACGAGGACTAGCACAGATACGCAGTATTTT. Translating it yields CASGLETTRTSTDTQYF.

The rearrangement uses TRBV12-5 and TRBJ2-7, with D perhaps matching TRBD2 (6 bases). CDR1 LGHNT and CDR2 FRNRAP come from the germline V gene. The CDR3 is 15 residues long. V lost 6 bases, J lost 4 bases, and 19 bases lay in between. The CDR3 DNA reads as TGTGCTAGTGGATACGGGAGATCTCCTCTTTACGAGCAGTACTTC. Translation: CASGYGRSPLYEQYF.

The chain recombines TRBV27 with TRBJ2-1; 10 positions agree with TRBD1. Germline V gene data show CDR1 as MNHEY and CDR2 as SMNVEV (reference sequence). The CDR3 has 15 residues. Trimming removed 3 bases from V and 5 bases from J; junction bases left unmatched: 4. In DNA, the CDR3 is TGTGCCAGCAGTTTTTTCGGGACAGGGGACAATGAGCAGTTCTTC. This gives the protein CASSFFGTGDNEQFF.

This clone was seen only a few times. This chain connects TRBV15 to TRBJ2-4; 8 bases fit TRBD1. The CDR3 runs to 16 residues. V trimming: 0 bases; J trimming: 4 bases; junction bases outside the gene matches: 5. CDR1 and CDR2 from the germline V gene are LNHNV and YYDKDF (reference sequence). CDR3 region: CATSRDHGQGKNIQYF. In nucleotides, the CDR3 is TGTGCCACCAGCAGAGATCATGGACAGGGAAAAAACATTCAGTACTTC.

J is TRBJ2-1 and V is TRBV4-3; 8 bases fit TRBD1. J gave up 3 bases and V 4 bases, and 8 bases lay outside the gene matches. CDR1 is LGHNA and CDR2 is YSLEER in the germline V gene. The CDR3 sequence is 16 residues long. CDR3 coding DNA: TGCGCCAGCAGCCCAAAAACAGGGGGGTTCTACAATGAGCAGTTCTTC. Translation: CASSPKTGGFYNEQFF.

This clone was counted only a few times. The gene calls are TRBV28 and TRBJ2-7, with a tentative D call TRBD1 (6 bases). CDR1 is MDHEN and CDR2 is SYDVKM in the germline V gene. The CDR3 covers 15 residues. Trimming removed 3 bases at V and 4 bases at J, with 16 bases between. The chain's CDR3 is CASSFRDQGWYEQYF. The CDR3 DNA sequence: TGTGCCAGCAGTTTCCGGGACCAGGGGTGGTACGAGCAGTACTTC.

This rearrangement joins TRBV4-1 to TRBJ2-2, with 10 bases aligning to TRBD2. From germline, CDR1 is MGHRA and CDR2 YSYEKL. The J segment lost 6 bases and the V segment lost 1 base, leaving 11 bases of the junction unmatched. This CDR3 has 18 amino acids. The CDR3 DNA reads TGCGCCAGCAGCCAAGTTCGGCTAGCGGGAGTATCCTCCGGGGAGCTGTTTTTT. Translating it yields CASSQVRLAGVSSGELFF.

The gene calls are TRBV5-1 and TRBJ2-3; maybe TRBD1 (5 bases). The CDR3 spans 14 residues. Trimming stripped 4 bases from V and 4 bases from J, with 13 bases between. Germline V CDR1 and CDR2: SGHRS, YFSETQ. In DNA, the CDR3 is TGCGCCAGCAGCCCGGACACCTTCCCAGATACGCAGTATTTT. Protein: CASSPDTFPDTQYF.

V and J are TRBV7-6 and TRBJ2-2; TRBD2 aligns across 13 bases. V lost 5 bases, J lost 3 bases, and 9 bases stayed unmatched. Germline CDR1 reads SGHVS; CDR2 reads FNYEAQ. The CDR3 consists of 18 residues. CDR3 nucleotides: TGTGCCAGCAGCCGAATCCGGACTAGCGGGGGAGACACCGGGGAGCTGTTTTTT. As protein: CASSRIRTSGGDTGELFF.

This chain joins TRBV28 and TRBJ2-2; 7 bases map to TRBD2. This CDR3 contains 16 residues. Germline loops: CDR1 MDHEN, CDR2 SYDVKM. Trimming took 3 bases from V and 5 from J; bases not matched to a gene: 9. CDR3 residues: CASSFRPGRVTGELFF. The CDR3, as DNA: TGTGCCAGCAGTTTTCGTCCAGGGAGGGTGACCGGGGAGCTGTTTTTT.

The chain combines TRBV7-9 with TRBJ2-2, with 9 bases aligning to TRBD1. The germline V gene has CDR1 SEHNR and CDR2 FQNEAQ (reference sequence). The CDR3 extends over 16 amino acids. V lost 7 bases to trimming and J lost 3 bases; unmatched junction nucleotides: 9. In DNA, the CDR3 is TGTGCCAGCAAGCGTTGGGGACAGGGACACACCGGGGAGCTGTTTTTT. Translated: CASKRWGQGHTGELFF.

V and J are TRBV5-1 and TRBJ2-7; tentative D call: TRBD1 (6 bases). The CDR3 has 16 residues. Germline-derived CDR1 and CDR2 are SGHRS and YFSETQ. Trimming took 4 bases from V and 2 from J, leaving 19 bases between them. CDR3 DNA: TGCGCCAGCAGCACCCGACAGGCTCTAACCCCCTACGAGCAGTACTTC. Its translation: CASSTRQALTPYEQYF.

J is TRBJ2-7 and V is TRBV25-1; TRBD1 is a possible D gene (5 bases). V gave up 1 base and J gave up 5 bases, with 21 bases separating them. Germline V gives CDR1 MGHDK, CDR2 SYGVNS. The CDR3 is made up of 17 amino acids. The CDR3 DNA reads TGTGCCAGCAGTGAATCGAAAGGTTCCGGAATAGGGGACGAGCAGTACTTC. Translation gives CASSESKGSGIGDEQYF.

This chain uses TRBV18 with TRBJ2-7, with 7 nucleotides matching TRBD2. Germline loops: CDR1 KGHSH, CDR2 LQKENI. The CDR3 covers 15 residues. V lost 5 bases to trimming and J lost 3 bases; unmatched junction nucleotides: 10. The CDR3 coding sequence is TGTGCCAGCTCAATGTCCCGGGACTATATCTACGAGCAGTACTTC. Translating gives CASSMSRDYIYEQYF.

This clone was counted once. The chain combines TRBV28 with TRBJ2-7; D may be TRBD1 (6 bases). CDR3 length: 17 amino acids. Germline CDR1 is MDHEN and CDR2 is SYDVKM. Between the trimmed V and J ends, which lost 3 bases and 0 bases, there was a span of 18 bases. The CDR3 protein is CASSFGQLITSSYEQYF. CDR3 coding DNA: TGTGCCAGCAGTTTCGGACAGCTCATAACGAGCTCCTACGAGCAGTACTTC.

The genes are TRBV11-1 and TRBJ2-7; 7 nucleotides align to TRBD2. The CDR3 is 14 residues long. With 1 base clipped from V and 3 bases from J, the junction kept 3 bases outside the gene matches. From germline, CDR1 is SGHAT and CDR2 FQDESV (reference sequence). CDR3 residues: CASSLEWGGYEQYF. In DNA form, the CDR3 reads TGTGCCAGCAGCTTAGAGTGGGGGGGCTACGAGCAGTACTTC.